This T cell receptor beta chain originates from a study of T-cell reconstitution after alpha-beta-depleted transplantation in children. The CDR3 covers 14 residues. Trimming cost V 8 bases and J 5 bases; bases outside gene matches: 12. CDR1 is MNHNS and CDR2 is SASEGT in the germline V gene. Findings and caveats of the study: Reports say that about two months after transplant, the alpha-beta T cells came out of several hundred graft clones that had expanded. Recipient T cells and thymic progenitors that survived gave rise to the high TCRbeta diversity observed at day 60 in some patients. One year after transplant, T-cell counts and diversity came mostly from newly produced T cells.

Note on this clonotype: Its antigen is not identified.

TCRbeta library construction was performed incorporating unique molecular identifiers. TCRdb reanalysed the PCR reads using MiXCR and keeps one entry per CDR3 protein. This table holds fewer than 500,000 distinct CDR3 sequences, 43% found once. The material sequenced was PBMCs, taken before TCRalphabeta/CD19-depleted stem cell transplant. This rearrangement joins TRBV6-1 to TRBJ2-7; 7 positions match TRBD1. This TCR derives from a girl aged 2 to 9 with aplastic anemia, due to receive a stem cell transplant. The CDR3 DNA sequence: TGTGCCAGCGGGCGGAACAGGGGTGGGAACGAGCAGTACTTC. As protein: CASGRNRGGNEQYF.